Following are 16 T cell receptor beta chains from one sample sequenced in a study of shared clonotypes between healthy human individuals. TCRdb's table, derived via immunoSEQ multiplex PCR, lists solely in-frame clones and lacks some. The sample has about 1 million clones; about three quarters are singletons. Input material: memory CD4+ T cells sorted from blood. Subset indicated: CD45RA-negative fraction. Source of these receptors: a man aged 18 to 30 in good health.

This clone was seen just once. The CDR3 loop reads CASTGTGTKFF. CDR3 coding DNA: TGTGCCAGCACCGGGACAGGTACGAAGTTCTTC. This chain connects TRBV19 to TRBJ2-1; 8 bases map to TRBD1. From germline, CDR1 is LNHDA and CDR2 SQIVND (reference sequence). This CDR3 spans 11 amino acids. J gave up 14 bases and V 9 bases, and 9 bases lay outside the gene matches.

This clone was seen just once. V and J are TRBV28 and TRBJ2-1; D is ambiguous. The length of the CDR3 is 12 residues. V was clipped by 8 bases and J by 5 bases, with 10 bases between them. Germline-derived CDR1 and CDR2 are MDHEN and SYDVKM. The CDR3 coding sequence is TGTGCCAGCTCATGGCTTCACAATGAGCAGTTCTTC. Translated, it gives CASSWLHNEQFF.

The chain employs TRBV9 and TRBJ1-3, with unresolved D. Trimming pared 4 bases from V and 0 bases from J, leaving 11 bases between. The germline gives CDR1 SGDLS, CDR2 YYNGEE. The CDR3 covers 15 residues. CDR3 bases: TGTGCCAGCAGCCCGATCAGTGGCTCTGGAAACACCATATATTTT. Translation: CASSPISGSGNTIYF.

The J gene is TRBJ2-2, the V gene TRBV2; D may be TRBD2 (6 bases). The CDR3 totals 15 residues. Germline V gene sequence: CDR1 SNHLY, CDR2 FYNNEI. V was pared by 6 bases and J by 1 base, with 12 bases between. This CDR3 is CASRIRLVNTGELFF. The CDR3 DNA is TGTGCCAGCAGGATACGACTAGTGAACACCGGGGAGCTGTTTTTT.

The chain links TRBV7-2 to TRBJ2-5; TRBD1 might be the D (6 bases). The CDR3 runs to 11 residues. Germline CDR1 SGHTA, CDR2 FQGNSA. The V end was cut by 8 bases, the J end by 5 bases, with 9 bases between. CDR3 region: CASGGGETQYF. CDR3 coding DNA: TGTGCCAGCGGGGGCGGGGAGACCCAGTACTTC.

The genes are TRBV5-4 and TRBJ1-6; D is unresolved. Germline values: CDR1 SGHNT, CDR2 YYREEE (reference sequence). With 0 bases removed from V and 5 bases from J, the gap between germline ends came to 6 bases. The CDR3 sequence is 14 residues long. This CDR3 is CASSLEQNNSPLHF. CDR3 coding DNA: TGTGCCAGCAGCTTGGAACAGAATAATTCACCCCTCCACTTT.

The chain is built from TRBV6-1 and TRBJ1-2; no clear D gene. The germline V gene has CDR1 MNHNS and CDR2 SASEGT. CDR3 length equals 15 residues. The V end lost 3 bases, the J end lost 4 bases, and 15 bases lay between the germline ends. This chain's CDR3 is CASSDHSVLIYGYTF. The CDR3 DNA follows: TGTGCCAGCAGTGACCACAGTGTTCTTATCTATGGCTACACCTTC.

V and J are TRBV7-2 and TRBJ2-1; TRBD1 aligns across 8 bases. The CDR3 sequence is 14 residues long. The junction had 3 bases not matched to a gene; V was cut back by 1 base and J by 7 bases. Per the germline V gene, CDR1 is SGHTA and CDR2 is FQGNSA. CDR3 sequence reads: CASSLVQGGNEQFF. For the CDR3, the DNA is TGTGCCAGCAGCTTAGTACAGGGGGGTAATGAGCAGTTCTTC. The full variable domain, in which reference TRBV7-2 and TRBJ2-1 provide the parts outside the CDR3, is GAGVSQSPSNKVTEKGKDVELRCDPISGHTALYWYRQSLGQGLEFLIYFQGNSAPDKSGLPSDRFSAERTGGSVSTLTIQRTQQEDSAVYLCASSLVQGGNEQFFGPGTRLTVL.

The CDR3 DNA is TGTGCCAGTAGTCCGGACAGGGGGCTCGAGCAGTACTTC. Protein product: CASSPDRGLEQYF. The chain combines TRBV19 with TRBJ2-7, with 11 positions matching TRBD1. With V trimmed by 5 bases and J by 6 bases, 3 bases remained unmatched. Germline CDR1 and CDR2: LNHDA and SQIVND (reference sequence). The CDR3 extends over 13 amino acids.

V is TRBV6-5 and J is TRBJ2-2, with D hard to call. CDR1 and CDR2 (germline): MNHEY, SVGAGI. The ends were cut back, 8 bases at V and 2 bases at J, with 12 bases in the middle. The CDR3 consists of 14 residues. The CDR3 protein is CASRHSGNTGELFF. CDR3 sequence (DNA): TGTGCCAGCCGACATTCAGGAAACACCGGGGAGCTGTTTTTT.

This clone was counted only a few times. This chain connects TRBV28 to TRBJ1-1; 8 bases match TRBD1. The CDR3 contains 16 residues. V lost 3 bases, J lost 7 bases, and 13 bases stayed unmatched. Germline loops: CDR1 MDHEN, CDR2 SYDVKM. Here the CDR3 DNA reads TGTGCCAGCAGTTTCAGGGGGCAAGACCATAGACTTGAAGCTTTCTTT. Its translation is CASSFRGQDHRLEAFF.

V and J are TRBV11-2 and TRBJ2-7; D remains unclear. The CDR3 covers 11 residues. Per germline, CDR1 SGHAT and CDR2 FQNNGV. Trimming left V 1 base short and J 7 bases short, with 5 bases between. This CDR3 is CASSLVGEQYF. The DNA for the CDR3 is TGTGCCAGCAGCTTAGTCGGGGAGCAGTACTTC. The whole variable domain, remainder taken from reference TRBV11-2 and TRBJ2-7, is EAGVAQSPRYKIIEKRQSVAFWCNPISGHATLYWYQQILGQGPKLLIQFQNNGVVDDSQLPKDRFSAERLKGVDSTLKIQPAKLEDSAVYLCASSLVGEQYFGPGTRLTVT.

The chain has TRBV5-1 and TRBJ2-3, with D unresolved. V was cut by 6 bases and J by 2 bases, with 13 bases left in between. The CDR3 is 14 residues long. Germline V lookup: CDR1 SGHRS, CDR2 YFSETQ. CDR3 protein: CASTGAHSTDTQYF. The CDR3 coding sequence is TGCGCCAGCACGGGCGCGCACTCCACAGATACGCAGTATTTT.

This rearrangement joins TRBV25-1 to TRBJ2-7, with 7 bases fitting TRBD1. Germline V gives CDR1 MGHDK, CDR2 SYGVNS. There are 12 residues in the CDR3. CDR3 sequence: CATRGSLYEQYF. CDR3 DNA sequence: TGTGCAACCAGGGGGAGCCTCTACGAGCAGTACTTC.

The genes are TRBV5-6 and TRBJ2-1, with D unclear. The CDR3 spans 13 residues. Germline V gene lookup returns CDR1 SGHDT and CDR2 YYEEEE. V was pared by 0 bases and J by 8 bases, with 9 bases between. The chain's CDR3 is CASSLGRQDEQFF. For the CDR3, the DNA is TGTGCCAGCAGCTTGGGCCGTCAAGATGAGCAGTTCTTC.

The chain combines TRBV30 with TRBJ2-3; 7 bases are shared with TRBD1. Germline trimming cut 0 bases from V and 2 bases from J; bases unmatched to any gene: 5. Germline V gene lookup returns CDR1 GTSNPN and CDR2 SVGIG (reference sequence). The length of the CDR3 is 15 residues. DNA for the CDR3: TGTGCCTGGAGTGTGGAAGACAGGGACACAGATACGCAGTATTTT. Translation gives CAWSVEDRDTDTQYF. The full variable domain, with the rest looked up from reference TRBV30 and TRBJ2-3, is SQTIHQWPATLVQPVGSPLSLECTVEGTSNPNLYWYRQAAGRGLQLLFYSVGIGQISSEVPQNLSASRPQDRQFILSSKKLLLSDSGFYLCAWSVEDRDTDTQYFGPGTRLTVL.